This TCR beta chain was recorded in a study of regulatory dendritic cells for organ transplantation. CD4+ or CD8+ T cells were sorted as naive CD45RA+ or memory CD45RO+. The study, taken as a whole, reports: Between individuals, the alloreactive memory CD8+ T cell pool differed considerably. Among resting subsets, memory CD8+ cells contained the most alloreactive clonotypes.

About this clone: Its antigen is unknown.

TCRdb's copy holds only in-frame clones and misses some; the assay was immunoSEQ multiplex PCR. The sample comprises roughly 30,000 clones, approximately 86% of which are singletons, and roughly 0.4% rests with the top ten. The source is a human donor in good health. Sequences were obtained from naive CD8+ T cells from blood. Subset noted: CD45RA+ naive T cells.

DNA for the CDR3: TGTGCCAGCAGCTTATATAGCGGGGGGGCCTGGAGCTCCTACAATGAGCAGTTCTTC. Amino acids: CASSLYSGGAWSSYNEQFF. The genes are TRBV5-6 and TRBJ2-1; TRBD2 agrees at 11 bases. The CDR3 has 19 amino acids. Trimming took 2 bases from V and 0 from J; bases not matched to a gene: 10. Per germline, CDR1 SGHDT and CDR2 YYEEEE.